This T cell receptor beta chain was identified in a study of vaccination effects on CD4 cells after COVID-19. Clones were read by immunoSEQ multiplex PCR, and TCRdb kept only the in-frame ones, dropping some. The sample yields roughly 34,000 clones, 82% seen once. ViraFEST expansion of antigen-specific CD4+ T cells with viral peptide pools preceded sequencing. Subsequent to a culture period of about nine days, CD4+ T cells were isolated. Each participant was given two doses of one vaccine (BNT162b2 or mRNA-1273). Supplemented with about 10 IU/ml IL-2 and about 10 ug/ml peptides, two million PBMC per well were kept in culture. V trimming: 0 bases; J trimming: 3 bases; junction bases outside the gene matches: 10. The CDR3 consists of 17 residues. The germline V gene has CDR1 LNHNV and CDR2 YYDKDF (reference sequence). This clone was detected only once. Its target is unknown.

V is TRBV15 and J is TRBJ2-5; 7 bases agree with TRBD2. This sequence was found in a human donor who received a COVID-19 vaccine. Some clones in this sample may be carry-over from other donors' samples. The source material was CD4+ T cells from PBMCs cultured with HCoV-NL63 spike peptides, sampled after COVID-19 vaccination. CDR3 nucleotide sequence: TGTGCCACCAGCAGAGATCTAGGGCTAGCGGTGAAAGAGACCCAGTACTTC. Protein product: CATSRDLGLAVKETQYF.